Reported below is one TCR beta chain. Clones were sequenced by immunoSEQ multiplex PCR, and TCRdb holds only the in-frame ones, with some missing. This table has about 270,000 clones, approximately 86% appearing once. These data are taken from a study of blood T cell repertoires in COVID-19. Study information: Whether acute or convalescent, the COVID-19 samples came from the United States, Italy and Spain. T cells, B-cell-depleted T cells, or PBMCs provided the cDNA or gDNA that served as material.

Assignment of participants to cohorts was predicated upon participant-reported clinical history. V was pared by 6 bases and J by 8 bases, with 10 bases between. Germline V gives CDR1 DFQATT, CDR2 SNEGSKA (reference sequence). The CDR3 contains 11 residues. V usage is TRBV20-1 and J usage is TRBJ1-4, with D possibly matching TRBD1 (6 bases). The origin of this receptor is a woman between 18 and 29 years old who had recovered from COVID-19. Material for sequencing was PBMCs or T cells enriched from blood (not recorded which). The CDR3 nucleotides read TGCAGTGCGCATGACAGGGAAAAACTGTTTTTT. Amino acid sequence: CSAHDREKLFF.